This TCR beta chain was recorded in a study of post-analysis software for immune sequencing data. Overall study: Secondary progressive, relapsing-remitting and progressive-relapsing multiple sclerosis were among the included disease courses.

This clonotype is a singleton in its sample. Its antigen is undetermined. Regarding the study as a whole: Included in a set of roughly five TRBV segments more frequent in patients than controls were TRBV5-6, TRBV5-1 and TRBV20-1. The F measure placed samples prepared in the same batch into strongly shared clusters. There was significantly lower normalized Chao1 diversity in multiple sclerosis patients than in controls.

The CDR3 contains 15 residues. V lost 0 bases and J lost 5, with 14 bases in between. The germline CDR1 and CDR2 sequences are SGHDT and YYEEEE. Prepared TCR beta cDNA libraries contained unique molecular identifiers. With roughly 1 to 11 million T cells as the source, 500,000 to 650,000 cDNA molecules resulted. TCRdb re-analysed the PCR reads in MiXCR, keeping a single row per CDR3 protein. This table holds approximately 460,000 distinct CDR3 sequences, approximately 45% found once. This clonotype was sampled from a girl aged 10 to 17 with multiple sclerosis. The sample consisted of blood. The V call is TRBV5-6, the J call TRBJ1-1; D may be TRBD1 (6 bases). DNA of the CDR3: TGTGCCAGCAGCTTGGAGGGGGGGCTAAGGACTGAAGCTTTCTTT. The encoded protein is CASSLEGGLRTEAFF.